This T cell receptor (beta chain) is from a study of regulatory and conventional T cells in RAG deficiency. Sequenced by immunoSEQ multiplex PCR; TCRdb stores in-frame clones only, minus some. The table shows some 30,000 clones, with 95% to 96% occurring only once. Regarding the study as a whole: Other subsets showed roughly 10-fold reductions, but Treg unique TCR beta sequences fell roughly 97-fold in these patients.

V lost 7 bases to trimming and J lost 0 bases; unmatched junction nucleotides: 5. CDR1 is LNHDA, CDR2 SQIVND, per germline (reference sequence). There are 15 residues in the CDR3. Blood CD4+ CD25-low CD127-high conventional T cells supplied the genomic DNA template. This clone appeared once. The antigen is unknown. The sample also formed part of further work on regulatory T cells. This second study says: The primer mix had 52 TRBV and 13 TRBJ primers. Patient repertoires had restricted TRB V-J pairs and skewed V and J usage, most in Tregs.

The TCR sequence derives from a human donor in good health. Specimen: CD25- CD4+ T cells sorted from blood. This rearrangement joins TRBV19 to TRBJ2-3, with 9 bases matching TRBD2. The CDR3 protein is CASKLAGGSTDTQYF. The CDR3 DNA follows: TGTGCCAGTAAATTGGCGGGAGGGAGCACAGATACGCAGTATTTT.